One and the same sample provided the 13 T cell receptor beta chains below, sequenced in a study of shared clonotypes between healthy human individuals. Naive CD8 populations comprised CD45RO-negative cells positively selected for CCR7, excluding terminally differentiated effector memory CD45RA+ cells. Some clones are missing from TCRdb's copy, which holds only in-frame ones; the method was immunoSEQ multiplex PCR. The sample records under 1 million clones, around 92% being singletons. Sequencing was done on a sample of naive CD8+ T cells sorted from blood. The receptor set was obtained from a man aged 30-40 years in good health.

The gene calls are TRBV30 and TRBJ1-5, with TRBD1 as a possible D gene (6 bases). V dropped 2 bases and J dropped 0 bases, with 17 bases sitting between them. CDR3 length: 17 residues. From germline, CDR1 is GTSNPN and CDR2 SVGIG (reference sequence). CDR3 in amino acids: CAWSPPDSSYSNQPQHF. The CDR3 DNA reads as TGTGCCTGGAGTCCACCGGACAGTTCATATAGCAATCAGCCCCAGCATTTT.

The V and J genes are TRBV7-9 and TRBJ2-2; the match to TRBD1 covers 7 bases. Germline lookup yields CDR1 SEHNR and CDR2 FQNEAQ (reference sequence). The CDR3 covers 16 residues. Trimming removed 6 bases from V and 1 base from J; junction bases left unmatched: 8. The CDR3 loop reads CASRTRQGGNTGELFF. As DNA, the CDR3 is TGTGCCAGCAGGACCCGACAGGGTGGGAACACCGGGGAGCTGTTTTTT.

The chain combines TRBV29-1 with TRBJ2-7; D is undetermined. From germline, CDR1 is SQVTM and CDR2 ANQGSEA. This CDR3 is 13 amino acids long. V lost 4 bases and J lost 1, with 11 bases in between. The CDR3 nucleotides read TGCAGCGTTGGGGCAGACTCGTCCTACGAGCAGTACTTC. It is translated as CSVGADSSYEQYF.

This clone occurred once. The chain couples TRBV6-5 to TRBJ1-5, with 8 bases matching TRBD1. Germline-derived CDR1 and CDR2 are MNHEY and SVGAGI. Trimming took 6 bases from V and 2 from J; bases not matched to a gene: 3. CDR3 length: 14 residues. DNA for the CDR3: TGTGCCAGCAGCTTGGACAGGGGCAATCAGCCCCAGCATTTT. Translating it yields CASSLDRGNQPQHF.

J is TRBJ2-7 and V is TRBV6-1; perhaps TRBD2 as D (5 bases). With 7 bases removed from V and 4 bases from J, the gap between germline ends came to 11 bases. Germline lookup yields CDR1 MNHNS and CDR2 SASEGT. This CDR3 spans 12 amino acids. The chain's CDR3 is CASNDRGYEQYF. The CDR3 nucleotides are TGTGCCAGCAATGATCGGGGTTACGAGCAGTACTTC.

As concerns this clone: This same CDR3 is encoded by further DNA sequences in the sample. The chain links TRBV20-1 to TRBJ2-3; no definite D call. Between the trimmed V and J ends, which lost 3 bases and 5 bases, there was a span of 3 bases. Germline lookup yields CDR1 DFQATT and CDR2 SNEGSKA (reference sequence). This CDR3 is built from 10 residues. CDR3 loop: CSASLDTQYF. CDR3 bases: TGCAGTGCTAGCCTAGATACGCAGTATTTT.

The chain couples TRBV28 to TRBJ2-7, with 8 bases fitting TRBD1. Trimming removed 4 bases from V and 5 bases from J; junction bases left unmatched: 7. CDR3 length: 14 amino acids. The germline gives CDR1 MDHEN, CDR2 SYDVKM. Here the CDR3 reads CASSWDRLGDEQYF. The CDR3 nucleotides read TGTGCCAGCAGTTGGGACAGGCTAGGAGACGAGCAGTACTTC. Complete variable domain (other parts from reference TRBV28 and TRBJ2-7): DVKVTQSSRYLVKRTGEKVFLECVQDMDHENMFWYRQDPGLGLRLIYFSYDVKMKEKGDIPEGYSVSREKKERFSLILESASTNQTSMYLCASSWDRLGDEQYFGPGTRLTVT.

The chain has TRBV5-4 and TRBJ1-2; 7 nucleotides line up with TRBD1. In germline, CDR1 is SGHNT, CDR2 YYREEE (reference sequence). The CDR3 totals 15 residues. The junction had 7 bases not matched to a gene; V was cut back by 3 bases and J by 2 bases. CDR3 nucleotide sequence: TGTGCCAGCAGCTCAACGACAGGGACAAACTATGGCTACACCTTC. Translated, it gives CASSSTTGTNYGYTF.

CDR3 sequence reads: CASSDLVVPEPGNTIYF. The CDR3 coding sequence is TGTGCCAGCAGTGACTTGGTAGTTCCTGAGCCTGGAAACACCATATATTTT. The rearrangement links TRBV2 to TRBJ1-3; no reliable D call. In germline, CDR1 is SNHLY, CDR2 FYNNEI. Deletions cut 3 bases from V and 2 bases from J, with 17 bases between. This CDR3 comprises 17 residues.

This clone has just one count. V and J are TRBV4-1 and TRBJ2-1; a possible D gene is TRBD2 (6 bases). The CDR3 length is 17 residues. V was clipped by 0 bases and J by 0 bases, with 12 bases between them. Germline V gives CDR1 MGHRA, CDR2 YSYEKL. For the CDR3, the DNA is TGCGCCAGCAGCCAAGACTTATCAGCGGGCTCCTACAATGAGCAGTTCTTC. Its protein product is CASSQDLSAGSYNEQFF.

V usage is TRBV7-9 and J usage is TRBJ2-7; D unclear. Germline CDR1 is SEHNR and CDR2 is FQNEAQ (reference sequence). Trimming removed 5 bases at V and 1 base at J, with 6 bases between. CDR3 length: 12 amino acids. The CDR3 nucleotides read TGTGCCAGCAGCCGCATTTCCTACGAGCAGTACTTC. It specifies CASSRISYEQYF.

Concerning this clone: Mismatch with germline at one junction end may stem from a read error. The J gene is TRBJ1-2, the V gene TRBV2, with D unclear. This CDR3 is built from 16 residues. Germline V lookup: CDR1 SNHLY, CDR2 FYNNEI. CDR3 coding DNA: TGTGCCAGCAGCGAAGGTTTAAATTCTCCTAACTATGGCTACACCTTC. This encodes CASSEGLNSPNYGYTF.

The chain recombines TRBV14 with TRBJ2-2, with D perhaps TRBD2 (5 bases). Germline lookup yields CDR1 SGHDN and CDR2 FVKESK. Between the trimmed V and J ends, which lost 4 bases and 3 bases, there was a span of 12 bases. The CDR3 is made up of 15 amino acids. CDR3 in amino acids: CASSPLGADTGELFF. The CDR3 region has the DNA TGTGCCAGCAGCCCCCTGGGAGCGGACACCGGGGAGCTGTTTTTT.